Below, 17 T cell receptor beta chains from the same sample are listed, as sequenced in a study of shared clonotypes between healthy human individuals. Clones were sequenced by immunoSEQ multiplex PCR, and TCRdb holds only the in-frame ones, with some missing. Seen here are under 2,500,000 clones, around 95% observed once, and the top ten hold less than 0.15%. Sequencing used naive CD4+ T cells sorted from blood. Subset in this sample: CD45RA+ positively selected. These receptor sequences come from a man between 18 and 35 years old in good health.

A note on this clone: The sample contains more than one DNA sequence encoding this CDR3. V usage is TRBV18 and J usage is TRBJ1-5; D is unclear. CDR1 is KGHSH and CDR2 is LQKENI in the germline V gene. Trimming left V 4 bases short and J 3 bases short, with 7 bases between. The CDR3 is 13 amino acids. In nucleotides, the CDR3 is TGTGCCAGCTCACTCGACCTCAATCAGCCCCAGCATTTT. It is translated as CASSLDLNQPQHF.

DNA of the CDR3: TGTGCCAGCAGTGAAGCCCCTAACTCTGGAAACACCATATATTTT. Its protein is CASSEAPNSGNTIYF. The chain carries TRBV2 and TRBJ1-3; D remains unclear. The V gene lost 0 bases and the J gene lost 0 bases, with 6 bases spanning the gap. The germline CDR1 and CDR2 sequences are SNHLY and FYNNEI. This CDR3 spans 15 amino acids.

The chain joins TRBV10-3 to TRBJ2-7; 8 bases fit TRBD1. The CDR3 is 15 amino acids. Trimming at V came to 6 bases and at J to 4 bases, leaving 11 bases not matched to a gene. Germline loops: CDR1 ENHRY, CDR2 SYGVKD. The CDR3 protein is CAIRGLDRGLYEQYF. As DNA, the CDR3 is TGTGCCATCAGGGGACTCGACAGGGGCCTTTACGAGCAGTACTTC.

The chain carries TRBV19 and TRBJ1-1, with TRBD1 as a possible D gene (5 bases). This CDR3 spans 15 amino acids. The V gene lost 7 bases and the J gene lost 0 bases, with 15 bases spanning the gap. Germline CDR1 reads LNHDA; CDR2 reads SQIVND (reference sequence). CDR3 in amino acids: CASKTENTMNTEAFF. The CDR3 nucleotides read TGTGCCAGTAAGACAGAAAACACAATGAACACTGAAGCTTTCTTT.

This sequence joins TRBV28 and TRBJ2-7, with D hard to call. CDR3 length equals 14 residues. Per germline, CDR1 MDHEN and CDR2 SYDVKM. V lost 7 bases, J lost 0 bases, and 13 bases lay in between. CDR3 residues: CASTLRPLSYEQYF. DNA of the CDR3: TGTGCCAGCACCCTCAGGCCCCTCTCCTACGAGCAGTACTTC.

The V call is TRBV19, the J call TRBJ1-2; 8 bases align to TRBD1. Germline V lookup: CDR1 LNHDA, CDR2 SQIVND (reference sequence). There are 13 residues in the CDR3. The V gene end was trimmed by 6 bases and the J gene end by 8 bases; junction bases not matched to a gene: 8. The CDR3 protein is CASSRQGARGYTF. The CDR3 DNA follows: TGTGCCAGTAGCCGTCAGGGGGCGCGAGGCTACACCTTC.

The chain has TRBV7-9 and TRBJ1-2, with 7 bases matching TRBD1. Germline V lookup: CDR1 SEHNR, CDR2 FQNEAQ (reference sequence). The CDR3 runs to 13 residues. The junction had 9 bases not matched to a gene; V was cut back by 8 bases and J by 6 bases. The CDR3: CASGKQGRDGYTF. CDR3 sequence (DNA): TGTGCCAGCGGTAAACAGGGGAGGGATGGCTACACCTTC.

V gene TRBV28 combines with J gene TRBJ2-7; 8 bases agree with TRBD2. Per the germline V gene, CDR1 is MDHEN and CDR2 is SYDVKM. V dropped 6 bases and J dropped 4; count of bases not matched to a gene: 8. The CDR3 length is 14 residues. In DNA, the CDR3 is TGTGCCAGCAGGGAGGGTAGCGGGGTTTACGAGCAGTACTTC. Translation gives CASREGSGVYEQYF.

Turning to this clone: The junction and the germline gene differ at one end; a read error may be behind it. V gene TRBV5-4 combines with J gene TRBJ1-6; TRBD1 matches at 8 bases. Germline CDR1 SGHNT, CDR2 YYREEE (reference sequence). CDR3 length equals 15 residues. The chain's CDR3 is CTSSLPDRVNSPLHF. CDR3 coding DNA: TGTACCAGCAGTCTGCCGGACAGGGTTAATTCACCCCTCCACTTT.

This chain links TRBV6-5 with TRBJ2-7; TRBD2 aligns across 11 bases. V shed 6 bases, J shed 9 bases, and the junction held 10 bases outside the gene matches. This CDR3 is built from 14 residues. Per germline, CDR1 MNHEY and CDR2 SVGAGI. CDR3 residues: CASRTGLAATWQYF. In DNA, the CDR3 is TGTGCCAGCAGGACGGGACTAGCGGCTACGTGGCAGTACTTC.

This clone was recorded a few times. Additional DNA sequences in this sample encode the identical CDR3. J is TRBJ2-3 and V is TRBV11-3; D gene uncertain. The V gene's germline CDR1 is SGHNT and CDR2 YENEEA. The CDR3 runs 12 residues. V shed 0 bases and J shed 5 bases, with 3 bases lying between them. The CDR3 DNA follows: TGTGCCAGCAGCTTAGACGGAGATACGCAGTATTTT. Protein product: CASSLDGDTQYF.

The genes are TRBV2 and TRBJ2-2; TRBD1 matches at 12 bases. Germline loops: CDR1 SNHLY, CDR2 FYNNEI. V lost 8 bases, J lost 3 bases, and 4 bases stayed unmatched. The CDR3 sequence is 15 residues long. The chain's CDR3 is CASVGQGADTGELFF. The CDR3 coding sequence is TGTGCCAGCGTGGGACAGGGGGCCGACACCGGGGAGCTGTTTTTT.

As to this clone: One junction end does not reproduce the germline sequence, and a read error may be involved. The gene calls are TRBV5-1 and TRBJ2-2; TRBD1 matches at 9 bases. This CDR3 is 15 amino acids long. Germline CDR1 and CDR2: SGHRS and YFSETQ. The DNA of the CDR3 is TGCGTCAGCAGCCCCCGCGGGACAGGGACCGGGGAGCTGTTTTTT. Its protein is CVSSPRGTGTGELFF.

The chain couples TRBV9 to TRBJ2-1, with 13 bases lining up with TRBD2. CDR3 length: 18 amino acids. V gave up 3 bases and J gave up 2 bases; unmatched junction bases: 8. CDR1 and CDR2 from the germline V gene are SGDLS and YYNGEE. CDR3 in amino acids: CASSDRMGLAGTYNEQFF. The CDR3 DNA is TGTGCCAGCAGCGACCGGATGGGACTAGCGGGAACCTACAATGAGCAGTTCTTC.

The chain employs TRBV2 and TRBJ2-1; TRBD2 matches at 9 bases. The junction had 4 bases not matched to a gene; V was cut back by 4 bases and J by 6 bases. Germline V gives CDR1 SNHLY, CDR2 FYNNEI. CDR3 length: 14 residues. CDR3 loop: CASSGRRGGNEQFF. CDR3 coding DNA: TGTGCCAGCAGTGGACGGCGGGGGGGCAATGAGCAGTTCTTC.

A single count supports this clone. The gene calls are TRBV30 and TRBJ2-7; D is ambiguous. The ends were cut back, 2 bases at V and 2 bases at J, with 10 bases in the middle. Germline lookup yields CDR1 GTSNPN and CDR2 SVGIG (reference sequence). The CDR3 extends over 13 amino acids. The CDR3 bases are TGTGCCTGGAGTTCAGTGGGCACCTACGAGCAGTACTTC. Translated, it gives CAWSSVGTYEQYF.

This chain connects TRBV9 to TRBJ2-3, with TRBD2 as a possible D gene (6 bases). Between the trimmed V and J ends, which lost 4 bases and 2 bases, there was a span of 17 bases. Looked up from germline, CDR1 is SGDLS and CDR2 is YYNGEE. The CDR3 runs to 16 residues. The CDR3 reads CASSRSGTPITDTQYF. In DNA form, the CDR3 reads TGTGCCAGCAGCCGATCCGGGACTCCGATCACAGATACGCAGTATTTT.